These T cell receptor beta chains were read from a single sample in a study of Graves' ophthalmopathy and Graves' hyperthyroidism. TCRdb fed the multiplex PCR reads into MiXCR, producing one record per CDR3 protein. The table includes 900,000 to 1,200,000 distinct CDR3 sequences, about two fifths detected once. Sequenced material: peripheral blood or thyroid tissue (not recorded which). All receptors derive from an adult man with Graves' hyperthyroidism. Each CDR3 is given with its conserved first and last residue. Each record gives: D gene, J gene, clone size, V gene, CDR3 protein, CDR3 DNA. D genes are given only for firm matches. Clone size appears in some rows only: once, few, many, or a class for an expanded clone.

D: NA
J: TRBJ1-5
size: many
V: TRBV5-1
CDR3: CASREGGGNQPQHF
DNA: TGCGCCAGCAGAGAAGGGGGAGGTAATCAGCCCCAGCATTTT

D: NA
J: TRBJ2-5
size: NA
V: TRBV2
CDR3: CASSPLGPYQEAQYF
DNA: TGTGCCAGCAGTCCCCTGGGGCCGTACCAAGAGGCCCAGTACTTC

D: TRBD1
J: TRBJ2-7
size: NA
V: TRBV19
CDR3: CASSPGGQGFYEQYF
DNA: TGTGCCAGTAGTCCCGGGGGACAGGGGTTCTACGAGCAATACTTC

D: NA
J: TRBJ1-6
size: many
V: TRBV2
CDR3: CARQGSYNSPLHF
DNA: TGTGCCAGGCAGGGGTCCTATAATTCACCCCTCCACTTT

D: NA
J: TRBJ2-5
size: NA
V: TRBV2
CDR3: CASSDQDGAGEETQYF
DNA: TGTGCCAGCAGTGATCAGGACGGCGCCGGGGAAGAGACCCAGTACTTC

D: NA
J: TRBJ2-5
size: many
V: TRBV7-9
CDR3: CASSLVAQMETQYF
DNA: TGTGCCAGCAGCTTAGTTGCCCAGATGGAGACCCAGTACTTC

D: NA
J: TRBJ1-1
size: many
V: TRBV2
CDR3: CASSDQIDTEAFF
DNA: TGTGCCAGCAGTGATCAAATAGACACTGAAGCTTTCTTT

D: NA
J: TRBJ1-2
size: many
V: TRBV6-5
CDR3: CASSYLQGTGGYTF
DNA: TGTGCCAGCAGTTATCTACAGGGAACTGGCGGCTACACCTTC

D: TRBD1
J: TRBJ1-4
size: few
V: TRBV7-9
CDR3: CASSLRDRGRTNEKLFF
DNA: TGTGCCAGCAGCCTACGGGACAGGGGAAGAACTAATGAAAAACTGTTTTTT

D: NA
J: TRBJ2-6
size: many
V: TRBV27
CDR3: CASSLYGEGGANVLTF
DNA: TGTGCCAGCAGTTTATACGGGGAAGGTGGGGCCAACGTCCTGACTTTC

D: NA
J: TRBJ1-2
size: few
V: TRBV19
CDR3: CASSIWGRNNYGYTF
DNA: TGTGCCAGTAGTATTTGGGGGAGAAATAACTATGGCTACACCTTC

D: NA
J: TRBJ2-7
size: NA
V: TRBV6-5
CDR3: CASRLSPYEQYF
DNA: TGTGCCAGCAGGTTATCCCCCTACGAGCAGTACTTC